Listed below are T cell receptor beta chains from one sample, sequenced in a study of T cells expressing NK-cell markers. TCRdb re-called the 5' RACE reads; one entry per CDR3 protein, DNA not given. This sample's table reports roughly 430,000 distinct CDR3 sequences. Input material: blood T cells: a sorted CD56 or NKG2C T cell subset, CD4+ or CD8+ T cells, or bulk PBMC T cells (not recorded which). All receptors come from a woman between 18 and 70 years old in good health. Both conserved end residues are part of each CDR3. Fields, in order: V gene, J gene, CDR3 protein.

TRBV5-1	TRBJ2-1	CASKGTSGGFYNEQFF
TRBV25-1	TRBJ1-1	CASSSTRVLNTEAFF
TRBV12-3/TRBV12-4	TRBJ2-1	CASSPVAGDRNEQFF
TRBV29-1	TRBJ1-3	CSVGGTGDTTIYF
TRBV7-9	TRBJ1-5	CASSLFYNQPQHF
TRBV20-1	TRBJ2-7	CSARTRDQPYEQYF
TRBV2	TRBJ1-5	CASAGGNSNQPQHF
TRBV7-2	TRBJ2-1	CASSRALIANEQFF
TRBV30	TRBJ2-2	CARAGQGDTGELFF
TRBV15	TRBJ2-2	CATRGLAGGITGELFF
TRBV20-1	TRBJ2-1	CSARNSGGRESNEQFF
TRBV5-1	TRBJ2-5	CASSLLRPTEQETQYF
TRBV7-2	TRBJ1-5	CASSYLDHQPQHF
TRBV29-1	TRBJ2-1	CSVGSGVDLNEQFF
TRBV5-1	TRBJ2-1	CASSLRGQGVDEQFF
TRBV7-9	TRBJ1-6	CASAGGGPNSPLHF
TRBV20-1	TRBJ2-2	CSATRGANTGELFF
TRBV15	TRBJ2-1	CATQKDAYNEQFF
TRBV5-1	TRBJ2-1	CASSLSGASSYNEQFF
TRBV12-3/TRBV12-4	TRBJ1-2	CASSLSALDRAYGYTF
TRBV7-2	TRBJ1-5	CASSPRGNQPQHF
TRBV12-3/TRBV12-4	TRBJ2-5	CASNSGTSGAGGETQYF
TRBV7-9	TRBJ1-5	CASTRTGGSNQPQHF
TRBV20-1	TRBJ2-3	CSARVGSTDTQYF
TRBV4-1	TRBJ2-5	CASSQDITGGPETQYF
TRBV5-1	TRBJ2-3	CASSPTTPAGLSSTDTQYF
TRBV24-1	TRBJ2-1	CATSAPRGTSGYNEQFF
TRBV12-3/TRBV12-4	TRBJ2-5	CASSLVPSGAQETQYF
TRBV20-1	TRBJ2-7	CSAGVGGYEQYF
TRBV7-3	TRBJ2-2	CASSPPGVHPGELFF
TRBV19	TRBJ2-1	CASSSDPRQIEQFF
TRBV9	TRBJ1-5	CASSVAGAGNQPQHF
TRBV6-2/TRBV6-3	TRBJ2-1	CASSYLTPNEQFF
TRBV29-1	TRBJ2-2	CSGAPSGHTGELFF
TRBV10-3	TRBJ1-2	CAISEPGQGIMGGYTF
TRBV30	TRBJ2-7	CAWSAGSFYEQYF
TRBV4-1	TRBJ2-3	CASSQTVGGGDTQYF
TRBV19	TRBJ1-1	CASTLSLEAFF
TRBV6-1	TRBJ2-7	CASSPGTGFSEQYF
TRBV20-1	TRBJ2-3	CSACDYTDTQYF
TRBV10-3	TRBJ2-1	CAISESSVNEQFF
TRBV19	TRBJ2-1	CATTSGRAAGSYNEQFF
TRBV28	TRBJ2-3	CASSVPGLAGLTDTQYF
TRBV7-6	TRBJ1-1	CASSSPGGAFF